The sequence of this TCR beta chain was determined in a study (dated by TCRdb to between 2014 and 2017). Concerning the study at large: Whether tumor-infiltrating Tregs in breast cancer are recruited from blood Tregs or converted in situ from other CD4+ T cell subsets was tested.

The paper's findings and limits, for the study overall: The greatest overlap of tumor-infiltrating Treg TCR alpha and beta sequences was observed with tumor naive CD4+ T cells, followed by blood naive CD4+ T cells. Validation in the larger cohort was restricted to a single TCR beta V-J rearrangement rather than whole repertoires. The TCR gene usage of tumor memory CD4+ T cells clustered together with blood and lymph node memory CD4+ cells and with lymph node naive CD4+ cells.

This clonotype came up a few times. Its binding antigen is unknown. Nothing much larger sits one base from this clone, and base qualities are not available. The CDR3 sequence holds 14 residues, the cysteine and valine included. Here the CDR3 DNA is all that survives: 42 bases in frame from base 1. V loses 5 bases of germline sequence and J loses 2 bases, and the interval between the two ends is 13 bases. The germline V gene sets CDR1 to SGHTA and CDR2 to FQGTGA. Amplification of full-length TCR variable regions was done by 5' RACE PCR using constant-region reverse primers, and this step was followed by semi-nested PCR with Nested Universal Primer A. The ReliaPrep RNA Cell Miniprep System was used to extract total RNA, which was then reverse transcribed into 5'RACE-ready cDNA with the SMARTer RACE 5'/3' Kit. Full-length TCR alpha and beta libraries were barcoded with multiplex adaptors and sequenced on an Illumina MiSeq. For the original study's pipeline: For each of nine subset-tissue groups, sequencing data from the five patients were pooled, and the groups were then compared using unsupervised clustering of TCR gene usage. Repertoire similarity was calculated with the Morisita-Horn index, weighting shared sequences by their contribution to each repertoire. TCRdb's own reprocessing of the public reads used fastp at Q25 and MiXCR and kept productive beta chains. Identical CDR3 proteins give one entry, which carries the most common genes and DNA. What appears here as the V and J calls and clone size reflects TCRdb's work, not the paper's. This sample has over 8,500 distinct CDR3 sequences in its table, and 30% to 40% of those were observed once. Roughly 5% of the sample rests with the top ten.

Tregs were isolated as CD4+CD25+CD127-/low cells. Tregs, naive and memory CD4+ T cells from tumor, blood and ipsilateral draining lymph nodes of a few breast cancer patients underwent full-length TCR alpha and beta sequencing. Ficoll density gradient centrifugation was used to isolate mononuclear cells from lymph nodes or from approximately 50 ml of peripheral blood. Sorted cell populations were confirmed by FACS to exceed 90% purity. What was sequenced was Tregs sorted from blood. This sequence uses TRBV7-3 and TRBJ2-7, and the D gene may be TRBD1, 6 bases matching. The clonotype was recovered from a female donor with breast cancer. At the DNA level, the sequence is TGTGCCAGCAGCGGCCACAGGGTGCCCTACGAGCAGTACGTC. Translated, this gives CASSGHRVPYEQYV.